At least ten counts were recorded for the clone carrying this T cell receptor beta chain. The CDR3 runs to 15 residues. The V and J ends lost 4 bases and 5 bases, in that order; junction bases with no gene match: 8. Germline assignment: CDR1 SGHTA and CDR2 FQGTGA. The CDR3 regions of TCR beta were amplified from RNA transcripts. First-round RT-PCR targeting the TCR CDR3 was performed with the HTBI primer set. TCRdb re-called the multiplex PCR reads with MiXCR, one entry per CDR3 protein. The sample records about 520,000 distinct CDR3 sequences, about 24% being singletons. The data were obtained in a study of T cells in Graves' hyperthyroidism and ophthalmopathy. Study context: The authors collected peripheral blood at initial diagnosis, before any treatment.

The receptor's source is a woman aged 30 to 39 with Graves' ophthalmopathy. The sample was blood. The rearrangement links TRBV7-3 to TRBJ1-1, with 9 bases fitting TRBD1. The DNA for the CDR3 is TGTGCCAGCAGCTCCTCCGGGACAGGGATGACTGAAGCTTTCTTT. Translating it yields CASSSSGTGMTEAFF.